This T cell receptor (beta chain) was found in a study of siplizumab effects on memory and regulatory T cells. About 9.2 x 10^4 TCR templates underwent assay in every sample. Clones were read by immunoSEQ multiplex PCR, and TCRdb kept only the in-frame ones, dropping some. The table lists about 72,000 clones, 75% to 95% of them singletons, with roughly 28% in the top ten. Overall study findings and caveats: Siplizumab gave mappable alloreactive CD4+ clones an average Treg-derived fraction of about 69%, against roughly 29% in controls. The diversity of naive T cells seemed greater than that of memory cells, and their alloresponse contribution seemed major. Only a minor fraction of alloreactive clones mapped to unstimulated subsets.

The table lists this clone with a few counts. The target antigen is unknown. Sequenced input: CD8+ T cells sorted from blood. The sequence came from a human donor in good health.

CDR3 coding DNA: TGTGCCAGCAGCGTGGGTGGGAGGAGCAATCAGCCCCAGCATTTT. Translated: CASSVGGRSNQPQHF. V is TRBV9 and J is TRBJ1-5; D unresolved. Trimming removed 2 bases at V and 1 base at J, with 10 bases between. The length of the CDR3 is 15 residues. Germline loops: CDR1 SGDLS, CDR2 YYNGEE.